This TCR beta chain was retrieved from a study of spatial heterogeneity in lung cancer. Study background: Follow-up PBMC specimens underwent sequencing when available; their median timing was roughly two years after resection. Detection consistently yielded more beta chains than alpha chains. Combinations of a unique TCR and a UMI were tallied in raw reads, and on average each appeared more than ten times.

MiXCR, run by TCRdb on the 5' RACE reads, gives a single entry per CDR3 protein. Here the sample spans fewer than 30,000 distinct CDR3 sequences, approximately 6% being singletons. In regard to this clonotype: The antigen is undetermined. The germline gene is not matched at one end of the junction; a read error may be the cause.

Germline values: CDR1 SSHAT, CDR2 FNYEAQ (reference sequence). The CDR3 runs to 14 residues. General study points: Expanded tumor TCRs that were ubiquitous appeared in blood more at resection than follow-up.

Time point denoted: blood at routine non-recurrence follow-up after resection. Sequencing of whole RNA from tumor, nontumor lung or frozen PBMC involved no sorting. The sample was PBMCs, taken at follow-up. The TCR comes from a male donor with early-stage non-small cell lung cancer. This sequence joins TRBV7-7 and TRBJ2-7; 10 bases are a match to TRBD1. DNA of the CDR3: TGTGCTAGCAGCTCGGGACAGGGGTCGGCCGAGCAGTACTTC. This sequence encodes CASSSGQGSAEQYF. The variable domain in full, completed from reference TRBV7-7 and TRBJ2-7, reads GAGVSQSPRYKVTKRGQDVTLRCDPISSHATLYWYQQALGQGPEFLTYFNYEAQPDKSGLPSDRFSAERPEGSISTLTIQRTEQRDSAMYRCASSSGQGSAEQYFGPGTRLTVT.